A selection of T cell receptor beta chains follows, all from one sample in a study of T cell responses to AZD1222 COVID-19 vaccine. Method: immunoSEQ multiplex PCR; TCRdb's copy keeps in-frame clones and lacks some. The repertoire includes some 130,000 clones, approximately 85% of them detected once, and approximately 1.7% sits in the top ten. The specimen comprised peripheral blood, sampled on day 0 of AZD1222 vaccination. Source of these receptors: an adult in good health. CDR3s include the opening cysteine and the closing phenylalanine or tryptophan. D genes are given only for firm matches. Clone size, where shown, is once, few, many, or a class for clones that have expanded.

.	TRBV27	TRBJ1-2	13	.	CASRARSGRGYTF	TGTGCCAGCAGGGCCAGAAGTGGAAGGGGCTACACCTTC
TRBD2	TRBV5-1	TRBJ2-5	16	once	CASSWRGDISQETQYF	TGCGCCAGCAGCTGGCGGGGGGACATAAGCCAAGAGACCCAGTACTTC
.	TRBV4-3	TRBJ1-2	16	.	CASSQDGTERGYGYTF	TGCGCCAGCAGCCAAGATGGGACGGAGCGGGGCTATGGCTACACCTTC
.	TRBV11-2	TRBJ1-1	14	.	CASSLQSSNTEAFF	TGTGCCAGCAGCTTACAGAGTTCTAACACTGAAGCTTTCTTT
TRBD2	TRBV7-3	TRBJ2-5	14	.	CASSLSGRAETQYF	TGTGCCAGCAGCTTAAGCGGGAGGGCAGAGACCCAGTACTTC
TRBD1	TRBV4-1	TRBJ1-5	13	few	CASSPGQGLPQHF	TGCGCCAGCAGCCCGGGACAGGGTCTGCCCCAGCATTTT
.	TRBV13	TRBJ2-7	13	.	CASSGRDSYEQYF	TGTGCCAGCAGCGGCCGCGACTCCTACGAGCAGTACTTC
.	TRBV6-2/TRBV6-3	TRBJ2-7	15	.	CASSYSEGITHEQYF	TGTGCCAGCAGTTACTCCGAGGGAATTACCCACGAGCAGTACTTC
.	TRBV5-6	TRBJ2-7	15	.	CASSPLTSPPYEQYF	TGTGCCAGCAGCCCTTTGACTAGTCCCCCCTACGAGCAGTACTTC
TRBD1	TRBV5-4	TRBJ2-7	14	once	CASSRAGGPDEQYF	TGTGCCAGCAGCCGGGCAGGGGGCCCGGACGAGCAGTACTTC
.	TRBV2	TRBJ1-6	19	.	CASSAMGPRPRRSDSPLHF	TGTGCCAGCAGTGCTATGGGACCGAGGCCACGTCGTTCCGATTCACCCCTCCACTTT
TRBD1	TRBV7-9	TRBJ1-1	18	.	CASSLGSFRQGKHTEAFF	TGTGCCAGCAGCTTAGGGTCCTTTAGACAGGGGAAGCACACTGAAGCTTTCTTT
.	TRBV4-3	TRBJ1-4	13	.	CASSRAFNEKLFF	TGCGCCAGCAGCAGGGCGTTTAATGAAAAACTGTTTTTT
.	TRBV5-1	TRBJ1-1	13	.	CASSLAEADEAFF	TGCGCCAGCAGCTTGGCGGAGGCGGATGAAGCTTTCTTT
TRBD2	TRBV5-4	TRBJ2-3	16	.	CASSLGLAGVTDTQYF	TGTGCCAGCAGCCTGGGACTAGCGGGAGTGACAGATACGCAGTATTTT
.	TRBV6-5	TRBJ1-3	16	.	CASSYSGALSGNTIYF	TGTGCCAGCAGTTACTCGGGGGCACTGTCTGGAAACACCATATATTTT
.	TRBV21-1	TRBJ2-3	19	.	CASSKASIEGSENTDTQYF	TGTGCCAGCAGCAAAGCCTCAATCGAAGGGTCGGAAAACACAGATACGCAGTATTTT
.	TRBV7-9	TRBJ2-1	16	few	CASSPRGGGPVNEQFF	TGTGCCAGCAGCCCGAGGGGGGGAGGGCCAGTCAATGAGCAGTTCTTC
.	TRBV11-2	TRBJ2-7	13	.	CASSLDLGNEQYF	TGTGCCAGCAGCTTAGATCTTGGAAACGAGCAGTACTTC
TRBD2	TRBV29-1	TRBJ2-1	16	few	CSVASLSGGAYNEQFF	TGCAGCGTTGCGTCCCTTAGCGGGGGGGCCTACAATGAGCAGTTCTTC
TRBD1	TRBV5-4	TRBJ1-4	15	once	CASSFGDRGYEKLFF	TGTGCCAGCAGCTTCGGGGACAGGGGTTATGAAAAACTGTTTTTT
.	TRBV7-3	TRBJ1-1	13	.	CASSSSRDTEAFF	TGTGCCAGCAGCTCAAGCCGGGACACTGAAGCTTTCTTT
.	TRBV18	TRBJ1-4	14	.	CASSDTGRNEKLFF	TGTGCCAGCTCAGACACCGGACGGAATGAAAAACTGTTTTTT
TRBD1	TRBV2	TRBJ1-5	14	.	CASMDRGSNQPQHF	TGTGCCAGCATGGACAGGGGAAGCAATCAGCCCCAGCATTTT
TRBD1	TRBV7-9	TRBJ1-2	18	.	CASSLRPSRDSPNYGYTF	TGTGCCAGCAGCTTAAGGCCAAGTCGGGACAGTCCTAACTATGGCTACACCTTC
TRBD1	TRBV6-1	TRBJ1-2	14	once	CASSEVDRGGGYTF	TGTGCCAGCAGTGAAGTCGACAGGGGCGGGGGCTACACCTTC
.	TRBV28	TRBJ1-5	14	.	CASSLSRHNQPQHF	TGTGCCAGCAGTTTAAGCAGGCACAATCAGCCCCAGCATTTT
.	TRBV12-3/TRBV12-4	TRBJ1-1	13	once	CASSLVGDTEAFF	TGTGCCAGCAGTTTAGTGGGGGACACTGAAGCTTTCTTT
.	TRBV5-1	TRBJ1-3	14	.	CASSDGGLGNTIYF	TGCGCCAGCAGCGACGGGGGACTCGGAAACACCATATATTTT
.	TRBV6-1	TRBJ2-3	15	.	CASSEGGAGQDTQYF	TGTGCCAGCAGTGAAGGGGGGGCTGGCCAAGATACGCAGTATTTT
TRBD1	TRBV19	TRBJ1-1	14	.	CASMPDRGNTEAFF	TGTGCCAGTATGCCGGACAGGGGTAACACTGAAGCTTTCTTT
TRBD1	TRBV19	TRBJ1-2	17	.	CASSFSPTRGTGYGYTF	TGTGCCAGTAGTTTCAGCCCCACACGCGGGACAGGCTATGGCTACACCTTC
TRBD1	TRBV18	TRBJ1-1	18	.	CASSPMGQGQGVRAEAFF	TGTGCCAGCTCACCGATGGGACAGGGCCAGGGGGTGAGGGCTGAAGCTTTCTTT
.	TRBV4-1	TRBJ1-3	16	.	CASSQTQGPFGNTIYF	TGCGCCAGCAGCCAGACTCAGGGACCCTTTGGAAACACCATATATTTT